This TCR beta chain was recovered during a study of lymphopenia after photon versus proton radiotherapy. Findings of the study overall: In patients who died, overall survival fell as post-nadir TCR diversity dropped more. Post-nadir diversity loss with photons came from oligoclonal expansion, particularly CD8+ Temra cells. Proton therapy kept repertoires fairly stable, unlike photons, which gained effector/memory cells. Survival link was tested only in deceased patients; proton benefit remains a possibility.

This clone was counted a few times. The antigen is unknown. The CDR3 consists of 12 residues. Germline loops: CDR1 SGHAT, CDR2 FQNNGV. V dropped 0 bases and J dropped 6 bases, with 4 bases sitting between them. TCRdb keeps only in-frame clones here, not all; method: immunoSEQ multiplex PCR. This table has over 25,000 clones, roughly 90% appearing once. The source material was peripheral blood, sampled from a patient treated with proton-based radiotherapy. The rearrangement links TRBV11-2 to TRBJ2-3; no clear D gene. The TCR sequence derives from a woman aged 55-70 years with cholangiocarcinoma. Some clones in this sample may be carry-over from other donors' samples. CDR3 amino acids: CASSLDLDTQYF. In nucleotides, the CDR3 is TGTGCCAGCAGCTTAGATTTGGATACGCAGTATTTT.